This entry lists 18 T cell receptor beta chains sequenced from one sample in a study of cytomegalovirus exposure and HLA in healthy donors. Researchers ran the PCR with 60 Vbeta and 13 Jbeta primers. The protocol was immunoSEQ multiplex PCR, while the TCRdb copy is restricted to in-frame clones and leaves out a portion. The profile shows about 140,000 clones, roughly 80% of them singletons. Sequenced: PBMCs. These receptors all come from a woman between 40 and 50 years old in good health and CMV-seronegative.

The chain joins TRBV6-5 to TRBJ2-1, with a possible D match to TRBD2 (5 bases). This CDR3 is built from 13 residues. Germline V lookup: CDR1 MNHEY, CDR2 SVGAGI. Trimming removed 6 bases at V and 10 bases at J, with 16 bases between. The CDR3 DNA sequence: TGTGCCAGCAGCACCGGGATTTTTGGCGAGCAGTTCTTC. It codes for CASSTGIFGEQFF.

This clone was counted once. The genes are TRBV19 and TRBJ2-1; 9 bases line up with TRBD2. Losses at the gene ends were 6 bases for V and 4 bases for J; bases not matched to a gene: 10. The CDR3 is 16 residues long. Germline loops: CDR1 LNHDA, CDR2 SQIVND (reference sequence). The CDR3 here is CASSTHGTSQYNEQFF. The CDR3 nucleotides are TGTGCCAGTAGCACACATGGGACTAGCCAATACAATGAGCAGTTCTTC.

The chain links TRBV7-2 to TRBJ1-1; D unresolved. The V gene's germline CDR1 is SGHTA and CDR2 FQGNSA. V was pared by 3 bases and J by 0 bases, with 8 bases between. The CDR3 runs 14 residues. The CDR3 coding sequence is TGTGCCAGCAGCTTCTACAGTTTGAACACTGAAGCTTTCTTT. Its protein is CASSFYSLNTEAFF.

This clone was picked up a small number of times. Germline and junction disagree at one end, which may indicate a read error. The chain employs TRBV7-9 and TRBJ1-6, with TRBD1 as a possible D gene (5 bases). CDR1 is SEHNR and CDR2 is FQNEAQ in the germline V gene (reference sequence). The CDR3 runs 12 residues. The CDR3 reads CSSSPPGAPLHF. The CDR3 nucleotides are TGTTCCAGCAGCCCTCCGGGGGCACCCCTCCACTTT.

The rearrangement links TRBV27 to TRBJ2-7; a possible D gene is TRBD1 (5 bases). This CDR3 comprises 14 residues. Trimming left V 4 bases short and J 3 bases short, with 13 bases between. Germline V lookup: CDR1 MNHEY, CDR2 SMNVEV (reference sequence). The CDR3 is CASSSGIWIYEQYF. The CDR3 DNA is TGTGCCAGCAGTTCAGGGATTTGGATCTACGAGCAGTACTTC.

The chain uses TRBV11-2 and TRBJ2-7; D might be TRBD1 (5 bases). CDR1 and CDR2 from the germline V gene are SGHAT and FQNNGV. This CDR3 spans 18 amino acids. Trimming removed 0 bases at V and 2 bases at J, with 20 bases between. The CDR3 here is CASSLDQGRAVIAYEQYF. Here the CDR3 DNA reads TGTGCCAGCAGCTTAGATCAAGGCAGGGCAGTGATCGCCTACGAGCAGTACTTC.

The CDR3 sequence is CASSPRDKSYEQYF. The CDR3 region has the DNA TGTGCCAGCAGCCCAAGGGACAAATCCTACGAGCAGTACTTC. This sequence joins TRBV9 and TRBJ2-7, with D tentatively TRBD1 (6 bases). The CDR3 consists of 14 residues. Between the trimmed V and J ends, which lost 4 bases and 1 base, there was a span of 12 bases. Germline loops: CDR1 SGDLS, CDR2 YYNGEE.

This rearrangement joins TRBV7-2 to TRBJ2-5, with TRBD2 matching over 7 bases. This CDR3 is 16 amino acids long. V lost 1 base, J lost 1 base, and 6 bases stayed unmatched. Germline CDR1 SGHTA, CDR2 FQGNSA. The CDR3 here is CASSLGLRETQETQYF. The CDR3 DNA sequence: TGTGCCAGCAGCTTAGGGTTGCGGGAGACCCAAGAGACCCAGTACTTC. Based on the CDR3 plus reference TRBV7-2 and TRBJ2-5, the full variable domain is GAGVSQSPSNKVTEKGKDVELRCDPISGHTALYWYRQSLGQGLEFLIYFQGNSAPDKSGLPSDRFSAERTGGSVSTLTIQRTQQEDSAVYLCASSLGLRETQETQYFGPGTRLLVL.

The J gene is TRBJ2-7, the V gene TRBV7-2; 10 nucleotides align to TRBD2. The V and J ends lost 1 base and 2 bases, in that order; junction bases with no gene match: 5. Germline V lookup: CDR1 SGHTA, CDR2 FQGNSA. The CDR3 has 16 residues. The CDR3 protein is CASSLGLAGDAYEQYF. The CDR3 coding sequence is TGTGCCAGCAGCTTAGGGCTAGCGGGAGACGCCTACGAGCAGTACTTC.

The chain has TRBV7-2 and TRBJ2-5; D is uncertain. The CDR3 consists of 15 residues. Germline V gives CDR1 SGHTA, CDR2 FQGNSA. Trimming shortened V by 5 bases and J by 1 base, and 14 bases separated the two germline ends. Here the CDR3 DNA reads TGTGCCAGCAGCCCTACGGCCCTAGGCCAAGAGACCCAGTACTTC. Translating gives CASSPTALGQETQYF.

The rearrangement joins TRBV2 to TRBJ2-2; no definite D call. V lost 5 bases to trimming and J lost 6 bases, with 4 bases between them. Germline lookup yields CDR1 SNHLY and CDR2 FYNNEI. The length of the CDR3 is 11 residues. The DNA of the CDR3 is TGTGCCAGCAGTCAGTCCGGGGAGCTGTTTTTT. Translating it yields CASSQSGELFF.

The chain uses TRBV7-2 and TRBJ2-5, with 8 bases aligning to TRBD1. Unmatched junction bases numbered 1, after V lost 3 bases and J lost 1 base. The CDR3 runs 14 residues. Germline V gives CDR1 SGHTA, CDR2 FQGNSA. The CDR3, as DNA: TGTGCCAGCAGCTTTCAGGGGGCCCAAGAGACCCAGTACTTC. Amino acids: CASSFQGAQETQYF.

The CDR3 nucleotides are TGTGCCAGCAGCGTTGCAGGGGGCGCCACTGAAGCTTTCTTT. Protein sequence: CASSVAGGATEAFF. This rearrangement joins TRBV7-2 to TRBJ1-1; TRBD1 matches at 8 bases. The CDR3 spans 14 residues. Germline V gene sequence: CDR1 SGHTA, CDR2 FQGNSA. The V gene end was trimmed by 5 bases and the J gene end by 4 bases; junction bases not matched to a gene: 6.

This chain uses TRBV5-8 with TRBJ2-4; 10 bases align to TRBD2. From germline, CDR1 is SGHTS and CDR2 YDEGEE. This CDR3 comprises 18 residues. Trimming removed 2 bases from V and 6 bases from J; junction bases left unmatched: 14. DNA of the CDR3: TGTGCCAGCAGCTTTCCCGAGGAAGCGGGAGGGCCTCGAAACATTCAGTACTTC. It codes for CASSFPEEAGGPRNIQYF.

This sequence joins TRBV7-2 and TRBJ2-3; TRBD2 agrees at 7 bases. Losses at the gene ends were 7 bases for V and 10 bases for J; bases not matched to a gene: 8. CDR1 and CDR2 from the germline V gene are SGHTA and FQGNSA. The CDR3 is 12 residues long. The CDR3 sequence: CASTRRGSAQYF. In nucleotides, the CDR3 is TGTGCCAGCACCCGGCGCGGGAGCGCGCAGTATTTT.

The chain is built from TRBV6-6 and TRBJ1-2; 8 nucleotides agree with TRBD1. Looked up from germline, CDR1 is MNHNY and CDR2 is SVGAGI (reference sequence). J lost 6 bases, V lost 2 bases, and 5 bases had no gene match. The CDR3 contains 14 residues. The CDR3 DNA sequence: TGTGCCAGCAGTTACGATCGACAGGGGAATGGCTACACCTTC. This codes for CASSYDRQGNGYTF.

CDR3: CASSSWDRRDTQYF. CDR3 bases: TGCGCCAGCAGCTCCTGGGACAGGCGGGATACGCAGTATTTT. The rearrangement joins TRBV5-1 to TRBJ2-3, with TRBD1 matching 8 bases. In germline, CDR1 is SGHRS, CDR2 YFSETQ. The V and J ends lost 3 bases and 6 bases, in that order; junction bases with no gene match: 6. This CDR3 comprises 14 residues.

This chain links TRBV11-2 with TRBJ1-2; TRBD1 might be the D (6 bases). The V end was cut by 7 bases, the J end by 7 bases, with 19 bases between. The length of the CDR3 is 14 residues. Per germline, CDR1 SGHAT and CDR2 FQNNGV. In nucleotides, the CDR3 is TGTGCCAGCACCACGATGGGGGGGCGCGTTGGCTACACCTTC. Translation gives CASTTMGGRVGYTF.